The clone carrying this T cell receptor (beta chain) was found many times. During its preparation, the TCRbeta library received unique molecular identifiers. TCRdb fed the PCR reads into MiXCR, producing one record per CDR3 protein. The data hold hundreds of thousands of distinct CDR3 sequences, with 10% observed a single time. These data originate in a study of T-cell reconstitution after alpha-beta-depleted transplantation in children. Here the sequenced sample was PBMCs, taken before TCRalphabeta/CD19-depleted stem cell transplant. This clonotype originated in a boy under two years old with acute myeloid leukemia, due to receive a stem cell transplant.

The CDR3 sequence: CASRTGDLSGNTIYF. For the CDR3, the DNA is TGTGCCAGCCGGACAGGGGACCTCTCTGGAAACACCATATATTTT. The chain is built from TRBV28 and TRBJ1-3; the match to TRBD1 covers 9 bases. The germline V gene has CDR1 MDHEN and CDR2 SYDVKM. Germline trimming cut 8 bases from V and 0 bases from J; bases unmatched to any gene: 5. The CDR3 totals 15 residues. Full variable domain (missing parts from reference TRBV28 and TRBJ1-3): DVKVTQSSRYLVKRTGEKVFLECVQDMDHENMFWYRQDPGLGLRLIYFSYDVKMKEKGDIPEGYSVSREKKERFSLILESASTNQTSMYLCASRTGDLSGNTIYFGEGSWLTVV.